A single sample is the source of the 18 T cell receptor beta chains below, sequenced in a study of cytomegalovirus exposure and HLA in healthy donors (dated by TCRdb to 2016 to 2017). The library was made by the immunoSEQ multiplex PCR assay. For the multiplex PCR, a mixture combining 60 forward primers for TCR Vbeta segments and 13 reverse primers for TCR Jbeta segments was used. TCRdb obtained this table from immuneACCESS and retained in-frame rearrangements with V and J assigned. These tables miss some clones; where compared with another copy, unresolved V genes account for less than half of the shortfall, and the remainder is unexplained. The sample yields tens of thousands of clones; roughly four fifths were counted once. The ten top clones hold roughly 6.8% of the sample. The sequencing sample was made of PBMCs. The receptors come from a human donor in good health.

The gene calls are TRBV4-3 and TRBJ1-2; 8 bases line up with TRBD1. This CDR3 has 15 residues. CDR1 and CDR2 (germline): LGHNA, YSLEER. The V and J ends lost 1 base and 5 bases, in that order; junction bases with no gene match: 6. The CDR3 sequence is CASSQGPRTGYGYTF. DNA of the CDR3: TGCGCCAGCAGCCAAGGACCCCGGACAGGGTATGGCTACACCTTC.

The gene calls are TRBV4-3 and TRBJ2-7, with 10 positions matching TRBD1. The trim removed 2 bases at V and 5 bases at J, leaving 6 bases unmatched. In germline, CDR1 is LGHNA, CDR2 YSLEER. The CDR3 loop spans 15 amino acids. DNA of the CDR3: TGCGCCAGCAGCCAAACCGGGACAGGGGCCCACGAGCAGTACTTC. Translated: CASSQTGTGAHEQYF.

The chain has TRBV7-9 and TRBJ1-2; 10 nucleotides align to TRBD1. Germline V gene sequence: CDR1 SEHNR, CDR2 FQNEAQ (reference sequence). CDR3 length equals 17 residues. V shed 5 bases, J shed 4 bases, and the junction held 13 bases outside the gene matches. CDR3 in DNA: TGTGCCAGCAGCCCCACCCGGGACAGGGGAAATAGCTATGGCTACACCTTC. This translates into CASSPTRDRGNSYGYTF.

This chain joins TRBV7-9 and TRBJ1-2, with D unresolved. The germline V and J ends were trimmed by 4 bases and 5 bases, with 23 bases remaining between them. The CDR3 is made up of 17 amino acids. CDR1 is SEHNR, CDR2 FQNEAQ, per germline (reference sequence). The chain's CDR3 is CASSSGTHSSQLYGYTF. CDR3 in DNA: TGTGCCAGCAGCTCGGGAACCCACTCATCCCAACTTTATGGCTACACCTTC.

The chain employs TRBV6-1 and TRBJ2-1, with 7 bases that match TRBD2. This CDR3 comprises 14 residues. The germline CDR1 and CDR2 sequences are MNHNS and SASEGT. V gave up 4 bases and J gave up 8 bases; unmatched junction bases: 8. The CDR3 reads CASSVSGSAYEQFF. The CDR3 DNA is TGTGCCAGCAGTGTTAGCGGGTCGGCCTATGAGCAGTTCTTC.

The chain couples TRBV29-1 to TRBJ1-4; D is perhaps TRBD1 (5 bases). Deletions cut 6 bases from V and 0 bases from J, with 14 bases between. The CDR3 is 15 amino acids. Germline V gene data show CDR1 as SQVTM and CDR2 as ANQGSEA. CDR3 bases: TGCAGCGTGTCAGGGAACACTGCAACTAATGAAAAACTGTTTTTT. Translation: CSVSGNTATNEKLFF.

CDR3 residues: CASSLGYGQGLGDTQYF. CDR3 nucleotide sequence: TGTGCCAGCAGCCTAGGCTATGGACAGGGATTGGGAGATACGCAGTATTTT. The chain carries TRBV5-6 and TRBJ2-3; 8 bases are a match to TRBD1. Germline CDR1 reads SGHDT; CDR2 reads YYEEEE. Germline trimming cut 4 bases from V and 5 bases from J; bases unmatched to any gene: 15. The length of the CDR3 is 17 residues.

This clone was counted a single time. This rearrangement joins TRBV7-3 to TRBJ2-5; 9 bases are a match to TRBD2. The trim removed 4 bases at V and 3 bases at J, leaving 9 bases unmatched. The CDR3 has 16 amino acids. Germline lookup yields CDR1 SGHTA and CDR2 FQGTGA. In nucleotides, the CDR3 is TGTGCCAGCAGCTCTCAGGCAGCGGGGGGTGAAGAGACCCAGTACTTC. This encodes CASSSQAAGGEETQYF.

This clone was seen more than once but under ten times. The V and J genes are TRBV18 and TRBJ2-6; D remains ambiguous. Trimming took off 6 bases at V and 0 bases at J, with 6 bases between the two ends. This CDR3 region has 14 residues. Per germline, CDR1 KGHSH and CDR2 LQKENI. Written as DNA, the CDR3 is TGTGCCAGCTCCGGAGACTCTGGGGCCAACGTCCTGACTTTC. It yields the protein CASSGDSGANVLTF.

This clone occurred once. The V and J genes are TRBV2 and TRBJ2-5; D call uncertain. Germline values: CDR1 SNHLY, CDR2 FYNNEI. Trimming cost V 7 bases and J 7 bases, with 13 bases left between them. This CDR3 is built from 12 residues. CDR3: CASNVRLGTQYF. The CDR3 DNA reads TGTGCCAGCAATGTCAGACTTGGGACCCAGTACTTC.

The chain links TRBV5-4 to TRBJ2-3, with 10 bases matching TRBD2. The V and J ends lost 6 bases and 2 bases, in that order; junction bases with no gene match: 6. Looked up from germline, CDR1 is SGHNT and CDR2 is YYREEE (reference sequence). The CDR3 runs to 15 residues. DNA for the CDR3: TGTGCCAGCATCCCGGGACTAGCGAACACAGATACGCAGTATTTT. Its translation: CASIPGLANTDTQYF. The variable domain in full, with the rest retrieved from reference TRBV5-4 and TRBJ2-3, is ETGVTQSPTHLIKTRGQQVTLRCSSQSGHNTVSWYQQALGQGPQFIFQYYREEENGRGNFPPRFSGLQFPNYSSELNVNALELDDSALYLCASIPGLANTDTQYFGPGTRLTVL.

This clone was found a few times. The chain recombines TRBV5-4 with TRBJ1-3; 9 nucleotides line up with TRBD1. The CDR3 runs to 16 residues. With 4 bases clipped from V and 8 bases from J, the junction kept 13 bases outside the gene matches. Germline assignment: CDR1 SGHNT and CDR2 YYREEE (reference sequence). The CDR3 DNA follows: TGTGCCAGCAGCGACATGGGACAGGGTGGCCGGGACACCATATATTTT. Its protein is CASSDMGQGGRDTIYF. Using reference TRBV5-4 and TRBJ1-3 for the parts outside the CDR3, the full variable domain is ETGVTQSPTHLIKTRGQQVTLRCSSQSGHNTVSWYQQALGQGPQFIFQYYREEENGRGNFPPRFSGLQFPNYSSELNVNALELDDSALYLCASSDMGQGGRDTIYFGEGSWLTVV.

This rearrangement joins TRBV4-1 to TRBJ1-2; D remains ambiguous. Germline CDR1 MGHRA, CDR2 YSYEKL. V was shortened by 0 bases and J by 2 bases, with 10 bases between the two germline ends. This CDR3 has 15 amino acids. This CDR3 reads CASSQDLSLNYGYTF. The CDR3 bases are TGCGCCAGCAGCCAAGACCTCTCCTTGAACTATGGCTACACCTTC.

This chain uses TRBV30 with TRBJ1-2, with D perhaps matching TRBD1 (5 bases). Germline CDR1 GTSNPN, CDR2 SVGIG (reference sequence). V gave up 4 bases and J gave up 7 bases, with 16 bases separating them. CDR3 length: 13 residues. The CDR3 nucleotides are TGTGCCTGGAAGGGACTAGGGGAGAGTGGCTACACCTTC. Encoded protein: CAWKGLGESGYTF.

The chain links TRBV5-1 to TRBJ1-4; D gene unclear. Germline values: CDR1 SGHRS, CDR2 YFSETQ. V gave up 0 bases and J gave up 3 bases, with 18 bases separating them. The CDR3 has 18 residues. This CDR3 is CASSLARSEWRANEKLFF. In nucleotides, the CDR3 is TGCGCCAGCAGCTTGGCCAGGTCGGAATGGCGGGCTAATGAAAAACTGTTTTTT. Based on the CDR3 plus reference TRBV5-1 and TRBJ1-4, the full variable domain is KAGVTQTPRYLIKTRGQQVTLSCSPISGHRSVSWYQQTPGQGLQFLFEYFSETQRNKGNFPGRFSGRQFSNSRSEMNVSTLELGDSALYLCASSLARSEWRANEKLFFGSGTQLSVL.

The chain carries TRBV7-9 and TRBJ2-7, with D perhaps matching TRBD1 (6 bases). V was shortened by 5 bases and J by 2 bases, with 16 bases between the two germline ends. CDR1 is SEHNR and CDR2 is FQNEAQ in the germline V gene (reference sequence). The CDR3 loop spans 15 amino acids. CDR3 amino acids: CASSRSLRGTYEQYF. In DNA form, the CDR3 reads TGTGCCAGCAGCCGATCGCTCAGGGGTACCTACGAGCAGTACTTC.

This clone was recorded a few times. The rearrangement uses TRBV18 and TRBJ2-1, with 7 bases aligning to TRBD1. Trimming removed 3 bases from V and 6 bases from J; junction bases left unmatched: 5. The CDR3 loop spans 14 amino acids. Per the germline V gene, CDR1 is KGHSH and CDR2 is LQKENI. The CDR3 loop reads CASSPGTALNEQFF. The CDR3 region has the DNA TGTGCCAGCTCACCCGGGACAGCCCTCAATGAGCAGTTCTTC.

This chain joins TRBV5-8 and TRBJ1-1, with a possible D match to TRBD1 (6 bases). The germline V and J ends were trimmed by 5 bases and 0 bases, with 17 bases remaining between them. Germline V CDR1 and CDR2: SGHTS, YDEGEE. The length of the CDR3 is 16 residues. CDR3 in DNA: TGTGCCAGCAGTCAAGGACAGCCCACCCTGAACACTGAAGCTTTCTTT. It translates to CASSQGQPTLNTEAFF.